This T cell receptor beta chain came from a study of control samples from healthy donors and cancer patients. TCRdb's copy holds only in-frame clones and misses some; the assay was immunoSEQ multiplex PCR. This sample carries about 170,000 clones, 88% of them seen once, and the ten largest clones take about 5.3%. The V segment lost 2 bases and the J segment 8 bases; nucleotides outside the gene matches: 6. Germline CDR1 reads GTSNPN; CDR2 reads SVGIG (reference sequence). The length of the CDR3 is 13 residues. The sequencing input was blood. The V and J genes are TRBV30 and TRBJ2-3; the match to TRBD2 covers 8 bases. The sequence came from a woman in her twenties or thirties in good health. CDR3: CAWSPRGGGTQYF. CDR3 DNA sequence: TGTGCCTGGAGTCCCCGGGGGGGTGGTACGCAGTATTTT.